These T cell receptor beta chains were read from a single sample in a study of OX40 agonist ivuxolimab in advanced cancers. Produced via immunoSEQ multiplex PCR; TCRdb's table is partial and in-frame only. The sample holds approximately 76,000 clones, roughly 90% seen once. The material was CD4+ or CD8+ T cells sorted from blood, obtained in a trial of the OX40 agonist ivuxolimab. These receptors all stem from an adult with an advanced solid tumor such as melanoma, head and neck, liver or kidney cancer. CDR3s include the opening cysteine and the closing phenylalanine or tryptophan. D genes are given only for firm matches. Size values are once, few and many counts, or a class for expanded clones, and some rows have none.

clone size: -; D gene: -; V gene: TRBV27; J gene: TRBJ1-1; CDR3 DNA: TGTGCCAGCAGTTTGCAGGGGAATCCGAACACTGAAGCTTTCTTT; CDR3 protein: CASSLQGNPNTEAFF
clone size: once; D gene: -; V gene: TRBV11-2; J gene: TRBJ2-4; CDR3 DNA: TGTGCCAGCAGCTTCGGAGGCATTCAGTACTTC; CDR3 protein: CASSFGGIQYF
clone size: -; D gene: -; V gene: TRBV7-7; J gene: TRBJ1-4; CDR3 DNA: TGTGCTAGCAGCTTAGGTCCGGTCGGTGAAAAACTGTTTTTT; CDR3 protein: CASSLGPVGEKLFF
clone size: -; D gene: -; V gene: TRBV12-5; J gene: TRBJ2-7; CDR3 DNA: TGTGCTAGTGGTTTGGGTAACAACTGGGGCGAGCAGTACTTC; CDR3 protein: CASGLGNNWGEQYF
clone size: -; D gene: -; V gene: TRBV27; J gene: TRBJ1-2; CDR3 DNA: TGTGCCAGCAGTTTGGGGGGCGCGGATGGCTACACCTTC; CDR3 protein: CASSLGGADGYTF
clone size: -; D gene: -; V gene: TRBV7-9; J gene: TRBJ2-6; CDR3 DNA: TGTGCCAGCAGCTTAGCTTCTGGGGCCAACGTCCTGACTTTC; CDR3 protein: CASSLASGANVLTF
clone size: -; D gene: TRBD1; V gene: TRBV29-1; J gene: TRBJ2-7; CDR3 DNA: TGCAGCGGGTGGACAGGGGGTTACGAGCAGTACTTC; CDR3 protein: CSGWTGGYEQYF
clone size: -; D gene: -; V gene: TRBV7-8; J gene: TRBJ2-5; CDR3 DNA: TGTGCCAGCAGCTTATTAGGGGGGGGGCCTGAGACCCAGTACTTC; CDR3 protein: CASSLLGGGPETQYF
clone size: -; D gene: -; V gene: TRBV7-8; J gene: TRBJ2-1; CDR3 DNA: TGTGCCAGCAGCTCCTACTTAAGTCGGGCGCAGTTCTTC; CDR3 protein: CASSSYLSRAQFF
clone size: -; D gene: -; V gene: TRBV4-2; J gene: TRBJ2-7; CDR3 DNA: TGTGCCAGCAGCCAAAGAGGGCCGGGGAGCGAGCAGTACTTC; CDR3 protein: CASSQRGPGSEQYF
clone size: -; D gene: -; V gene: TRBV11-2; J gene: TRBJ2-7; CDR3 DNA: TGTGCCAGCAGCCTTTTACGCGGGGCCCACGAGCAGTACTTC; CDR3 protein: CASSLLRGAHEQYF
clone size: -; D gene: -; V gene: TRBV10-2; J gene: TRBJ2-7; CDR3 DNA: TGCGCCAGCAGCCTAGCTTCCACCTCCTACGAGCAGTACTTC; CDR3 protein: CASSLASTSYEQYF
clone size: -; D gene: TRBD1; V gene: TRBV12-5; J gene: TRBJ2-3; CDR3 DNA: TGTGCTAGTGGTTTCGGACAGGGCGTAGATACGCAGTATTTT; CDR3 protein: CASGFGQGVDTQYF
clone size: -; D gene: TRBD1; V gene: TRBV4-1; J gene: TRBJ1-1; CDR3 DNA: TGCGCCAGCAGCCGACAGGGAGGGACTGAAGCTTTCTTT; CDR3 protein: CASSRQGGTEAFF
clone size: -; D gene: -; V gene: TRBV9; J gene: TRBJ2-1; CDR3 DNA: TGTGCCAGCAGCGTAACGGGGGCGGGGAAGAGGGACAATGAGCAGTTCTTC; CDR3 protein: CASSVTGAGKRDNEQFF
clone size: -; D gene: -; V gene: TRBV19; J gene: TRBJ2-1; CDR3 DNA: TGTGCCAGTAGTATAGACCGGGGGGGGACAGGAGTCAATGAGCAGTTCTTC; CDR3 protein: CASSIDRGGTGVNEQFF
clone size: -; D gene: -; V gene: TRBV10-1; J gene: TRBJ1-1; CDR3 DNA: TGCGCCAGCAGTGAGTCGTTCGTAAGCACTGAAGCTTTCTTT; CDR3 protein: CASSESFVSTEAFF
clone size: -; D gene: -; V gene: TRBV9; J gene: TRBJ2-1; CDR3 DNA: TGTGCCAGCCGGGGGGACAGTCACTACAATGAGCAGTTCTTC; CDR3 protein: CASRGDSHYNEQFF
clone size: -; D gene: TRBD1; V gene: TRBV6-5; J gene: TRBJ1-6; CDR3 DNA: TGTGCCAGCAGAAGAAACAGGGGGTTGGATTCACCCCTCCACTTT; CDR3 protein: CASRRNRGLDSPLHF
clone size: once; D gene: TRBD2; V gene: TRBV18; J gene: TRBJ2-7; CDR3 DNA: TGTGCCAGCTCACCACCGGTGGGGACTACCTACGAGCAGTACTTC; CDR3 protein: CASSPPVGTTYEQYF
clone size: -; D gene: TRBD2; V gene: TRBV12-5; J gene: TRBJ2-5; CDR3 DNA: TGTGCTAGTGGCCCTCGGGAGGCCCAAGAGACCCAGTACTTC; CDR3 protein: CASGPREAQETQYF
clone size: -; D gene: -; V gene: TRBV4-1; J gene: TRBJ2-7; CDR3 DNA: TGCGCCAGCAGCCAAGTTTCCACAGATTCCTACGAGCAGTACTTC; CDR3 protein: CASSQVSTDSYEQYF
clone size: -; D gene: -; V gene: TRBV5-1; J gene: TRBJ1-1; CDR3 DNA: TGCGCCAGCAGCTTGATCTCAGGGACGAACACTGAAGCTTTCTTT; CDR3 protein: CASSLISGTNTEAFF
clone size: -; D gene: -; V gene: TRBV5-8; J gene: TRBJ2-7; CDR3 DNA: TGTGCCAGCAGCCCTGACAGGGACTTACGGGGCGAGCAGTACTTC; CDR3 protein: CASSPDRDLRGEQYF
clone size: -; D gene: -; V gene: TRBV19; J gene: TRBJ1-3; CDR3 DNA: TGTGCCAGTACCCTAGACAACTCTGGAAACACCATATATTTT; CDR3 protein: CASTLDNSGNTIYF
clone size: once; D gene: -; V gene: TRBV9; J gene: TRBJ2-7; CDR3 DNA: TGTGCCAGCAGCGCCCTCTCCGACGAGCAGTACTTC; CDR3 protein: CASSALSDEQYF
clone size: -; D gene: TRBD1; V gene: TRBV6-4; J gene: TRBJ1-4; CDR3 DNA: TGTGCCAGCAGTCGGACAGGGGGACAGGAAAAACTGTTTTTT; CDR3 protein: CASSRTGGQEKLFF
clone size: once; D gene: TRBD1; V gene: TRBV11-3; J gene: TRBJ2-7; CDR3 DNA: TGTGCCAGCAGCCCGGACAGGTACGAGCAGTACTTC; CDR3 protein: CASSPDRYEQYF
clone size: -; D gene: -; V gene: TRBV13; J gene: TRBJ1-4; CDR3 DNA: TGTGCCAGCAGCTCTGCCCCCCCGGGGGATGAAAAACTGTTTTTT; CDR3 protein: CASSSAPPGDEKLFF
clone size: -; D gene: -; V gene: TRBV11-2; J gene: TRBJ2-7; CDR3 DNA: TGTGCCAGCTTAAAGGGTCACTACGAGCAGTACTTC; CDR3 protein: CASLKGHYEQYF
clone size: -; D gene: TRBD1; V gene: TRBV6-4; J gene: TRBJ1-2; CDR3 DNA: TGTGCCGGCTTTACAGGGGGCGCCTTTGGGGGCTACACCTTC; CDR3 protein: CAGFTGGAFGGYTF
clone size: -; D gene: -; V gene: TRBV10-2; J gene: TRBJ1-2; CDR3 DNA: TGCGCCAGCAATAACCGGGGAGGGGCCTATGGCTACACCTTC; CDR3 protein: CASNNRGGAYGYTF
clone size: -; D gene: -; V gene: TRBV4-1; J gene: TRBJ2-3; CDR3 DNA: TGCGCCAGCAGCCAAACATTAGCAGGGGGGTGGGGCACAGATACGCAGTATTTT; CDR3 protein: CASSQTLAGGWGTDTQYF
clone size: once; D gene: -; V gene: TRBV6-5; J gene: TRBJ1-2; CDR3 DNA: TGTGCCAGCAGTTACTCGAGGAGCGACGGATATGGCTACACCTTC; CDR3 protein: CASSYSRSDGYGYTF
clone size: -; D gene: TRBD1; V gene: TRBV6-5; J gene: TRBJ1-1; CDR3 DNA: TGTGCCAGCAGTTACTTGGAGACAGGGGGTCGTACTGAAGCTTTCTTT; CDR3 protein: CASSYLETGGRTEAFF
clone size: -; D gene: TRBD2; V gene: TRBV27; J gene: TRBJ2-5; CDR3 DNA: TGTGCCAGCAGTTTACTAGCGGGGGAGGTCCAAGAGACCCAGTACTTC; CDR3 protein: CASSLLAGEVQETQYF
clone size: -; D gene: -; V gene: TRBV7-6; J gene: TRBJ1-1; CDR3 DNA: TGTGCCAGCAGCCCGGTAGTGGGGGCGAACACTGAAGCTTTCTTT; CDR3 protein: CASSPVVGANTEAFF
clone size: -; D gene: -; V gene: TRBV4-1; J gene: TRBJ2-3; CDR3 DNA: TGCGCCAGCAGCCAAGCGGAGGCCCACACCACAGATACGCAGTATTTT; CDR3 protein: CASSQAEAHTTDTQYF
clone size: medium-sized; D gene: -; V gene: TRBV6-4; J gene: TRBJ2-6; CDR3 DNA: TGTGCCAGCAGTGACAACTCTGGGGCCAACGTCCTGACTTTC; CDR3 protein: CASSDNSGANVLTF
clone size: -; D gene: -; V gene: TRBV7-7; J gene: TRBJ2-5; CDR3 DNA: TGTGCTAGCAGCTTAAGGAGGCCGGGGCAAGAGACCCAGTACTTC; CDR3 protein: CASSLRRPGQETQYF
clone size: -; D gene: TRBD1; V gene: TRBV6-1; J gene: TRBJ2-7; CDR3 DNA: TGTGCCAGCAACCACAGGGGCTTTGCCTACGAGCAGTACTTC; CDR3 protein: CASNHRGFAYEQYF
clone size: -; D gene: TRBD1; V gene: TRBV27; J gene: TRBJ2-1; CDR3 DNA: TGTGCCAGCATCCCAGGGGGCGTGAGAAATGAGCAGTTCTTC; CDR3 protein: CASIPGGVRNEQFF
clone size: once; D gene: -; V gene: TRBV4-1; J gene: TRBJ2-7; CDR3 DNA: TGCGCCAGCAGCCATACAGGGAGCTCCTACGAGCAGTACTTC; CDR3 protein: CASSHTGSSYEQYF
clone size: -; D gene: -; V gene: TRBV7-6; J gene: TRBJ2-2; CDR3 DNA: TGTGCCAGCAGCTTAGCGGGGGGAACCGGGGAGCTGTTTTTT; CDR3 protein: CASSLAGGTGELFF
clone size: -; D gene: -; V gene: TRBV7-1; J gene: TRBJ1-1; CDR3 DNA: TGTGCCAGCAGCTTTATAATCGGGACTCCGAACACTGAAGCTTTCTTT; CDR3 protein: CASSFIIGTPNTEAFF
clone size: -; D gene: -; V gene: TRBV6-1; J gene: TRBJ1-2; CDR3 DNA: TGTGCCAGCAGTGAGTCTCCAGGAATCTTCTATGGCTACACCTTC; CDR3 protein: CASSESPGIFYGYTF
clone size: -; D gene: -; V gene: TRBV5-6; J gene: TRBJ2-7; CDR3 DNA: TGTGCCAGCAGCCTAAGACAGGACCCCTACGAGCAGTACTTC; CDR3 protein: CASSLRQDPYEQYF
clone size: -; D gene: -; V gene: TRBV12-2; J gene: TRBJ1-5; CDR3 DNA: TGTGCAAGTCGCTTAGTACAGCCCCAGCATTTT; CDR3 protein: CASRLVQPQHF
clone size: -; D gene: TRBD1; V gene: TRBV6-1; J gene: TRBJ2-7; CDR3 DNA: TGTGCCAGCAGCGTCCGGGACAGGGTTTTCGACGAGCAGTACTTC; CDR3 protein: CASSVRDRVFDEQYF
clone size: -; D gene: -; V gene: TRBV2; J gene: TRBJ1-1; CDR3 DNA: TGTGCCAGCAGACCCGCGGACGAGGGGAACACTGAAGCTTTCTTT; CDR3 protein: CASRPADEGNTEAFF
clone size: -; D gene: -; V gene: TRBV11-2; J gene: TRBJ2-1; CDR3 DNA: TGTGCCAGCAGCTTAGAACCCGAAAACTCCTACAATGAGCAGTTCTTC; CDR3 protein: CASSLEPENSYNEQFF
clone size: -; D gene: -; V gene: TRBV7-8; J gene: TRBJ2-7; CDR3 DNA: TGTGCCAGCAGCGACTCCTACGAGCAGTACTTC; CDR3 protein: CASSDSYEQYF